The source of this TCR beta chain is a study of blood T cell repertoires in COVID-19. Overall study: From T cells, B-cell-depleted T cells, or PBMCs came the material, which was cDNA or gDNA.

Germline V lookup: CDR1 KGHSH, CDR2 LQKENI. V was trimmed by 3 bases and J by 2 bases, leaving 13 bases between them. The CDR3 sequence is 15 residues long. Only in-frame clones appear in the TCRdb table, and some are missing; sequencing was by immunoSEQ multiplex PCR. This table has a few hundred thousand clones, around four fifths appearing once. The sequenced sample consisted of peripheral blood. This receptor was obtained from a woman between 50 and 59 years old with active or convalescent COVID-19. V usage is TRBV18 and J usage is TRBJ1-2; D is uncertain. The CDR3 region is CASSPGAGTNYGYTF. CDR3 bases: TGTGCCAGCTCACCGGGAGCTGGCACGAACTATGGCTACACCTTC. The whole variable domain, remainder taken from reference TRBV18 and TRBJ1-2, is NAGVMQNPRHLVRRRGQEARLRCSPMKGHSHVYWYRQLPEEGLKFMVYLQKENIIDESGMPKERFSAEFPKEGPSILRIQQVVRGDSAAYFCASSPGAGTNYGYTFGSGTRLTVV.